This TCR beta chain is from a study of Ad26.COV2.S vaccination and SARS-CoV-2 variants. To note about this clone: Its antigen is not identified.

The protocol was immunoSEQ multiplex PCR, while the TCRdb copy is restricted to in-frame clones and leaves out a portion. The sample records 380,000 or so clones, 83% being singletons. Treatment: roughly 20 received Ad26.COV2.S at low or high dose, single or two shots; a few received placebo; per-sample allocation not given. The investigators took samples on day 63 after the first vaccine or placebo injection. Donor was an adult aged 18-55 years in Boston. From germline, CDR1 is LGHDT and CDR2 YNNKEL (reference sequence). This CDR3 contains 17 residues. The V and J ends lost 2 bases and 5 bases respectively, with 21 bases between them. Study conclusions and caveats: Possibly, TCR breadth and depth analyses underestimated total T cell responses.

The chain links TRBV3-1 (or the pseudogene TRBV3-2) to TRBJ1-2; D remains ambiguous. The TCR sequence derives from a person between 18 and 65 years old who received the Ad26.COV2.S COVID-19 vaccine or a placebo. The sample here was peripheral blood, taken in a trial of Ad26.COV2.S vaccine versus placebo. DNA for the CDR3: TGTGCCAGCAGCCAATGGCCAATTCTACTCCAGCGATATGGCTACACCTTC. This translates into CASSQWPILLQRYGYTF.